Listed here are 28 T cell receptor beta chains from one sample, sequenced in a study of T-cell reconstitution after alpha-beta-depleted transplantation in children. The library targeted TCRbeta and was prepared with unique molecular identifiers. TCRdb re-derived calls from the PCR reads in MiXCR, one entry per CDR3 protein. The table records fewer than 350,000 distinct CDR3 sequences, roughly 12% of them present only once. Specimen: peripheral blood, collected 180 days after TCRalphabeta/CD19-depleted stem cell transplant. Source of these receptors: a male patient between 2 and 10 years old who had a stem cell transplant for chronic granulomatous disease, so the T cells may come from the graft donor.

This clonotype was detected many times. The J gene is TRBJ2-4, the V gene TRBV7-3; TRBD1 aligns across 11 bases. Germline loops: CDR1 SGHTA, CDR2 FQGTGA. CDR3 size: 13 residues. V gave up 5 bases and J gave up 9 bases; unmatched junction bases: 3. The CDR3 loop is CASSTGTGGIQYF. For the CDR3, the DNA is TGTGCCAGCAGCACCGGGACAGGGGGCATTCAGTACTTC.

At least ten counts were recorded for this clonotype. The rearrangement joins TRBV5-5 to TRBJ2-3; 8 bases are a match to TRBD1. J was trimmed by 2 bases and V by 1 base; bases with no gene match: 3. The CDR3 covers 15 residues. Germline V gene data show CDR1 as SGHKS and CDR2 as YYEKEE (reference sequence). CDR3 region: CASSLFRGLTDTQYF. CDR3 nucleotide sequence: TGTGCCAGCAGCTTGTTCAGGGGGCTCACAGATACGCAGTATTTT.

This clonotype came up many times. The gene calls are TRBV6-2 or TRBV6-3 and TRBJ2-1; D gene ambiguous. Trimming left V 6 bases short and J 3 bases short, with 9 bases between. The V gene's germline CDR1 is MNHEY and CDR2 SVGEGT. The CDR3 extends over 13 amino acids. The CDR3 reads CASRTPNYNEQFF. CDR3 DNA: TGTGCCAGCAGGACGCCAAACTACAATGAGCAGTTCTTC.

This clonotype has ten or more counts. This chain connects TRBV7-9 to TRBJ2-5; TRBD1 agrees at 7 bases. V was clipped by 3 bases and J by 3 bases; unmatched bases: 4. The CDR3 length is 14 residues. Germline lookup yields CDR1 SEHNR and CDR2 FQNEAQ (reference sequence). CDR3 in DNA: TGTGCCAGCAGCTTGTTTGGACAGGAAGAGACCCAGTACTTC. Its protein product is CASSLFGQEETQYF.

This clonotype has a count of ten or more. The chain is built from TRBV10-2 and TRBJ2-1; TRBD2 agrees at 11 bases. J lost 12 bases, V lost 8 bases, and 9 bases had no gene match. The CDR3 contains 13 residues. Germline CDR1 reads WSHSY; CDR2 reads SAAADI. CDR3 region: CASGLAGANGQFF. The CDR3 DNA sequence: TGCGCCAGCGGACTAGCGGGTGCCAACGGGCAGTTCTTC.

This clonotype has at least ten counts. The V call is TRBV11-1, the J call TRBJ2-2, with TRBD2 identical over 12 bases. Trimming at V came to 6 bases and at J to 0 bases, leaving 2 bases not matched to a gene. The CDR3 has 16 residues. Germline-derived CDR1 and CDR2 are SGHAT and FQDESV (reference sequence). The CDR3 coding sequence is TGTGCCAGCAGAAGGACTAGCGGGACGAACACCGGGGAGCTGTTTTTT. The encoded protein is CASRRTSGTNTGELFF.

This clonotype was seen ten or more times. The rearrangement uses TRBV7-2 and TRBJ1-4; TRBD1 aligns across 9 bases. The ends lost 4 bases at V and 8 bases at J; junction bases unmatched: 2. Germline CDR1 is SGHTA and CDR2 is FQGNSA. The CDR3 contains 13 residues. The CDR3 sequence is CASSSDRGEKLFF. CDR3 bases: TGTGCCAGCAGCTCGGACAGGGGCGAAAAACTGTTTTTT.

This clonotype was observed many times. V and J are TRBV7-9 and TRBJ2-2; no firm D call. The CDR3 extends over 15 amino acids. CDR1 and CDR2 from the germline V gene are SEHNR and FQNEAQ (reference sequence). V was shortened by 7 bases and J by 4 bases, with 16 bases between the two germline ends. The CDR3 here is CASMSPGPITGELFF. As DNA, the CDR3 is TGTGCCAGCATGAGTCCAGGACCGATCACCGGGGAGCTGTTTTTT.

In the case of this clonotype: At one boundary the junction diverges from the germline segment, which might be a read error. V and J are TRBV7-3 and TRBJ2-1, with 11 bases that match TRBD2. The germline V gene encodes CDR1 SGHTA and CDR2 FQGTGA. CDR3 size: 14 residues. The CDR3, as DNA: TGTGCCAGCGGCTTAGCGGGGGGGCCGAATGAGCAGTTCTTC. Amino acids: CASGLAGGPNEQFF.

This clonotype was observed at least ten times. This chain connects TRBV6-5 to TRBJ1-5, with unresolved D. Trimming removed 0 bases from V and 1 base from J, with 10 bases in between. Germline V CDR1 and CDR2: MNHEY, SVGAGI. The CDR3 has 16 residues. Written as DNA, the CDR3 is TGTGCCAGCAGTTACTCGAAGGGTGGCAGCAATCAGCCCCAGCATTTT. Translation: CASSYSKGGSNQPQHF.

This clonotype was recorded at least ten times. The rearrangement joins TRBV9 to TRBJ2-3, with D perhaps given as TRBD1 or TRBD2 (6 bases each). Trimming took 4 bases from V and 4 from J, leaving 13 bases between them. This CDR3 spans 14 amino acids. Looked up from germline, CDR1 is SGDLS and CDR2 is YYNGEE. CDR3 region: CASSPRGDSDTQYF. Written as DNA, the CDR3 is TGTGCCAGCAGCCCAAGGGGGGACTCAGATACGCAGTATTTT. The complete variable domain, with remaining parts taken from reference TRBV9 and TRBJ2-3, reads DSGVTQTPKHLITATGQRVTLRCSPRSGDLSVYWYQQSLDQGLQFLIQYYNGEERAKGNILERFSAQQFPDLHSELNLSSLELGDSALYFCASSPRGDSDTQYFGPGTRLTVL.

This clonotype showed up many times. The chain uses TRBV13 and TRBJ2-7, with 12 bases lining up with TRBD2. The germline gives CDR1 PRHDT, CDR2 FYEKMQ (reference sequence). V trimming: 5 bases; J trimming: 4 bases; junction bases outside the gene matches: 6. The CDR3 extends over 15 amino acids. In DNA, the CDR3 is TGTGCCAGCAGCCCTACTAGCGGGAGGCGTTACGAGCAGTACTTC. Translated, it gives CASSPTSGRRYEQYF.

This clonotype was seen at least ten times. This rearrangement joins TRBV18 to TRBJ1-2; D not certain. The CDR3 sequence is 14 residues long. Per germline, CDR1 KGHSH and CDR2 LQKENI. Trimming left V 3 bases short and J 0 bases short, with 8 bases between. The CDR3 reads CASSPEGTNYGYTF. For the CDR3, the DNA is TGTGCCAGCTCACCGGAGGGAACTAACTATGGCTACACCTTC.

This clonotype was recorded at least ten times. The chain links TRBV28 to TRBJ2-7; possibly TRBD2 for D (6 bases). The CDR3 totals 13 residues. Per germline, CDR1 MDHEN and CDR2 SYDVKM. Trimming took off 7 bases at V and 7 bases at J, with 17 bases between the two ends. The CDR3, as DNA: TGTGCCAGCACGACCGGGACTCGGAAGGAGCAGTACTTC. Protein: CASTTGTRKEQYF.

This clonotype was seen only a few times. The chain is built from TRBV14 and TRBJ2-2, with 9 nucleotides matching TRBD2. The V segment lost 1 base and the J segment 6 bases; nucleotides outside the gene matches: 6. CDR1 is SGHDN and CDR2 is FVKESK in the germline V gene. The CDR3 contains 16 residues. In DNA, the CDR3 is TGTGCCAGCAGCCAAGTTAGGACTAGCGTCGCCGGGGAGCTGTTTTTT. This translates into CASSQVRTSVAGELFF.

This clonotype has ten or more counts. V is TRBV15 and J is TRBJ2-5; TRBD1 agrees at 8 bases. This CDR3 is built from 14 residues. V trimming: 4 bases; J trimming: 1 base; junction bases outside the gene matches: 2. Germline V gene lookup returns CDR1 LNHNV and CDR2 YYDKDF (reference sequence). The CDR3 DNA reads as TGTGCCACCAGCACAGGGACAGGCCAAGAGACCCAGTACTTC. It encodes CATSTGTGQETQYF.

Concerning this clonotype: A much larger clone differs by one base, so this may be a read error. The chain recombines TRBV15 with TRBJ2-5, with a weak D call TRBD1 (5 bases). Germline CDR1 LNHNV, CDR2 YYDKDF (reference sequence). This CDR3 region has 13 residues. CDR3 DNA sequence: TGTGCCGCCAGTCTCAGGGATCGAGAGACCCAGTACTTC. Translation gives CAASLRDRETQYF.

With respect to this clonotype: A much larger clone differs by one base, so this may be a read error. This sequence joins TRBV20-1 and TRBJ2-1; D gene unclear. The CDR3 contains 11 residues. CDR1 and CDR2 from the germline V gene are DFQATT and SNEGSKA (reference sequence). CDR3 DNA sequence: TGCAGTGCTACTCTGAGCCATGAGCGGTTCTTC. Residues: CSATLSHERFF.

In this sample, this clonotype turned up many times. The CDR3 DNA is TGTGCCAGCAGCAAAGGGACAACCCGAAGCACAGATACGCAGTATTTT. Encoded protein: CASSKGTTRSTDTQYF. The J gene is TRBJ2-3, the V gene TRBV21-1; the table assigns TRBD1, which was not confirmed against the DNA. TRBV21-1 is labeled a pseudogene. This CDR3 region has 16 residues.

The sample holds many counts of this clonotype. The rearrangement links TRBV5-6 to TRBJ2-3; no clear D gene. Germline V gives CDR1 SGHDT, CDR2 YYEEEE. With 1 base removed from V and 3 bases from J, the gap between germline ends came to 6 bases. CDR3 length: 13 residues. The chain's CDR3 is CASSLSTTDTQYF. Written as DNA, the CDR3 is TGTGCCAGCAGCTTGAGTACTACAGATACGCAGTATTTT.

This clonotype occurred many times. This CDR3 reads CASSPSGGVPYGYTF. CDR3 bases: TGTGCCAGCAGCCCCTCAGGGGGGGTACCCTATGGCTACACCTTC. This chain connects TRBV14 to TRBJ1-2; 7 nucleotides match TRBD1. CDR1 is SGHDN, CDR2 FVKESK, per germline. The CDR3 totals 15 residues. V lost 4 bases and J lost 4; bases outside the gene matches: 9.

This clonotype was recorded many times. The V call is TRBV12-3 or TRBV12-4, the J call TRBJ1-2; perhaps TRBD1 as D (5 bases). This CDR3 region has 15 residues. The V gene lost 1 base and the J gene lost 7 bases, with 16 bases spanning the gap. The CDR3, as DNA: TGTGCCAGCAGTTTAGGGGGCGGCAGGAGGCTTGGCTACACCTTC. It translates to CASSLGGGRRLGYTF.

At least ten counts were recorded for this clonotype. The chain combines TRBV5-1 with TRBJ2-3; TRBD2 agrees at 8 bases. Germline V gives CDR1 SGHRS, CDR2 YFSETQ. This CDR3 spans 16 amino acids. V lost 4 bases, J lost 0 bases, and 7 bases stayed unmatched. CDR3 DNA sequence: TGCGCCAGCAGCCCAACTAGCGGAACTAGCACAGATACGCAGTATTTT. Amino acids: CASSPTSGTSTDTQYF.

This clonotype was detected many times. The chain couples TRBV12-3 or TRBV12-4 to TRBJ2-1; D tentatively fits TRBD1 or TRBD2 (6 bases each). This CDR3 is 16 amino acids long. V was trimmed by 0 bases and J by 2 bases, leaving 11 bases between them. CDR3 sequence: CASSLALRGAYNEQFF. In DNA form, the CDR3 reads TGTGCCAGCAGTTTAGCGCTGAGGGGGGCCTACAATGAGCAGTTCTTC.

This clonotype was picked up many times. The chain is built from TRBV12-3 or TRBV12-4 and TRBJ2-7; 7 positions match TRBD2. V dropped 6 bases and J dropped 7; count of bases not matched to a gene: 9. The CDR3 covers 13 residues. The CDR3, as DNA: TGTGCCAGCAGCCCGGGGAGGGTCGGGGAGCAGTACTTC. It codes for CASSPGRVGEQYF.

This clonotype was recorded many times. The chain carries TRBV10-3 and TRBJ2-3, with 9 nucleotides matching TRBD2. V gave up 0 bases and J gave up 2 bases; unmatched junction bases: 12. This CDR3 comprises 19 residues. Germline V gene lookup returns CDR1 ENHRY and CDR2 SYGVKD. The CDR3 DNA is TGTGCCATCAGTGAGTCGACTAGCGGCCCTTCATTTAACACAGATACGCAGTATTTT. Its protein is CAISESTSGPSFNTDTQYF.

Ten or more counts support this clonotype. CDR3 residues: CASSQSAVRLLNNEQFF. The CDR3 DNA is TGCGCCAGCAGTCAATCAGCTGTACGTCTGTTAAACAATGAGCAGTTCTTC. V and J are TRBV23-1 and TRBJ2-1; no clear D. TRBV23-1 is annotated as an ORF whose role is uncertain. V lost 0 bases to trimming and J lost 5 bases, with 17 bases between them. The CDR3 consists of 17 residues.

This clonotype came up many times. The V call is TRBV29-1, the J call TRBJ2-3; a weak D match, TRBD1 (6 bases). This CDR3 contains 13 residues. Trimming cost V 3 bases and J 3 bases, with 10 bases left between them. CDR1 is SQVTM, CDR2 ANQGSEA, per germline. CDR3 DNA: TGCAGCGTTGACGCCAGGGGTACAGATACGCAGTATTTT. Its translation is CSVDARGTDTQYF.